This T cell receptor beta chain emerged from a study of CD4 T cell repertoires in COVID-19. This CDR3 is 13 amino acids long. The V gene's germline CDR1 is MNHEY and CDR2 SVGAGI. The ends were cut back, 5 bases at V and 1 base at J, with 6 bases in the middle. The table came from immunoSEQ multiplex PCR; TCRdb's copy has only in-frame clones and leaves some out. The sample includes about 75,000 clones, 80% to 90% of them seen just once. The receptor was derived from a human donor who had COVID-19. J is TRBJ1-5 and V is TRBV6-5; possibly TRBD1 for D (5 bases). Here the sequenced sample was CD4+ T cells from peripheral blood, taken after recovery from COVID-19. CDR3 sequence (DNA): TGTGCCAGCAGTAGGGACAGCAATCAGCCCCAGCATTTT. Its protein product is CASSRDSNQPQHF.